These 24 T cell receptor beta chains were sequenced from one sample in a study of T-cell memory formation after mild COVID-19. TCRdb re-derived calls from the 5' RACE reads in MiXCR, one entry per CDR3 protein. The data contain about 350,000 distinct CDR3 sequences, approximately 14% of them singletons. Sequences were obtained from PBMCs or a T cell subset sorted from them (not recorded which). All receptors come from a man in his late teens or twenties who had mild COVID-19 (a few samples of this study predate the infection). Cell type and time point are not known.

The CDR3 here is CASSIRTVNTEAFF. In nucleotides, the CDR3 is TGTGCCAGCAGCATACGGACAGTCAACACTGAAGCTTTCTTT. The chain couples TRBV13 to TRBJ1-1; D is possibly TRBD1 (6 bases). CDR1 is PRHDT and CDR2 is FYEKMQ in the germline V gene (reference sequence). The CDR3 has 14 amino acids. Trimming cost V 5 bases and J 2 bases, with 12 bases left between them. The full variable domain, in which reference TRBV13 and TRBJ1-1 provide the parts outside the CDR3, is AAGVIQSPRHLIKEKRETATLKCYPIPRHDTVYWYQQGPGQDPQFLISFYEKMQSDKGSIPDRFSAQQFSDYHSELNMSSLELGDSALYFCASSIRTVNTEAFFGQGTRLTVV.

The count of this clonotype is one. CDR3 protein: CASSAPDWAQETQYF. The CDR3 nucleotides read TGTGCCAGCAGCGCCCCGGATTGGGCCCAAGAGACCCAGTACTTC. The genes are TRBV12-3 or TRBV12-4 and TRBJ2-5; D unclear. V lost 6 bases and J lost 1, with 15 bases in between. The CDR3 consists of 15 residues.

The rearrangement joins TRBV9 to TRBJ2-7; 8 bases are a match to TRBD1. Looked up from germline, CDR1 is SGDLS and CDR2 is YYNGEE. J gave up 1 base and V 3 bases, and 9 bases lay outside the gene matches. The CDR3 is made up of 16 amino acids. CDR3 in amino acids: CASSASKRTGSYEQYF. The CDR3, as DNA: TGTGCCAGCAGCGCGTCAAAGCGGACAGGGTCCTACGAGCAGTACTTC. The variable domain in full, completed from reference TRBV9 and TRBJ2-7, reads DSGVTQTPKHLITATGQRVTLRCSPRSGDLSVYWYQQSLDQGLQFLIQYYNGEERAKGNILERFSAQQFPDLHSELNLSSLELGDSALYFCASSASKRTGSYEQYFGPGTRLTVT.

The chain joins TRBV7-2 to TRBJ2-3; TRBD1 aligns across 9 bases. The CDR3 length is 15 residues. Trimming at V came to 2 bases and at J to 6 bases, leaving 6 bases not matched to a gene. Germline V gene data show CDR1 as SGHTA and CDR2 as FQGNSA. CDR3 loop: CASSLSTGGGDTQYF. CDR3 bases: TGTGCCAGCAGCTTATCGACAGGGGGTGGGGATACGCAGTATTTT.

This clonotype was detected only a few times. The chain employs TRBV7-9 and TRBJ2-5; D gene unclear. This CDR3 region has 15 residues. The germline V and J ends were trimmed by 1 base and 0 bases, with 9 bases remaining between them. The V gene's germline CDR1 is SEHNR and CDR2 FQNEAQ (reference sequence). Here the CDR3 DNA reads TGTGCCAGCAGCTTAGTATTAAGGTACCAAGAGACCCAGTACTTC. Amino acids: CASSLVLRYQETQYF.

The rearrangement links TRBV7-3 to TRBJ2-5, with a tentative D call TRBD2 (6 bases). Germline CDR1 SGHTA, CDR2 FQGTGA. CDR3 length: 15 amino acids. Trimming shortened V by 4 bases and J by 2 bases, and 14 bases separated the two germline ends. The CDR3 here is CASSSLGGPQETQYF. The DNA for the CDR3 is TGTGCCAGCAGCTCCTTGGGGGGACCTCAAGAGACCCAGTACTTC.

The V call is TRBV29-1, the J call TRBJ2-7; D is undetermined. Germline loops: CDR1 SQVTM, CDR2 ANQGSEA. This CDR3 has 11 residues. CDR3 residues: CSVEDFGVVHV. In nucleotides, the CDR3 is TGCAGCGTTGAAGATTTTGGGGTGGTACACGTC.

This rearrangement joins TRBV7-9 to TRBJ2-1; D is unclear. CDR3 length: 12 amino acids. V dropped 0 bases and J dropped 7 bases, with 4 bases sitting between them. CDR1 SEHNR and CDR2 FQNEAQ come from the germline V gene (reference sequence). CDR3 coding DNA: TGTGCCAGCAGCTTAGCGGTAAATGAGCAGTTCTTC. Translating it yields CASSLAVNEQFF.

This clonotype has only a few counts. This chain joins TRBV4-1 and TRBJ1-1; 8 bases are a match to TRBD1. CDR1 and CDR2 from the germline V gene are MGHRA and YSYEKL. Trimming cost V 8 bases and J 3 bases; bases outside gene matches: 5. This CDR3 region has 13 residues. CDR3 protein: CASSGTGHTEAFF. The CDR3 DNA reads TGCGCCAGCTCCGGGACAGGACACACTGAAGCTTTCTTT.

This chain links TRBV6-1 with TRBJ1-1; no clear D gene. V lost 3 bases and J 6 bases, leaving 14 bases between the germline ends. Germline V CDR1 and CDR2: MNHNS, SASEGT. The CDR3 length is 14 residues. The CDR3 spells CASSDNGLSAEAFF. CDR3 sequence (DNA): TGTGCCAGCAGTGATAACGGGCTCTCGGCTGAAGCTTTCTTT.

This clonotype was detected ten times or more. The chain joins TRBV6-6 to TRBJ2-3, with 11 bases matching TRBD2. In germline, CDR1 is MNHNY, CDR2 SVGAGI (reference sequence). CDR3 size: 18 residues. The junction had 11 bases not matched to a gene; V was cut back by 0 bases and J by 6 bases. The CDR3 is CASSYSMLAGGLGDTQYF. CDR3 bases: TGTGCCAGCAGTTACTCGATGCTAGCGGGGGGCCTCGGGGATACGCAGTATTTT.

V is TRBV6-2 or TRBV6-3 and J is TRBJ1-2, with D hard to call. The V and J ends lost 8 bases and 8 bases respectively, with 18 bases between them. Looked up from germline, CDR1 is MNHEY and CDR2 is SVGEGT. The CDR3 runs 13 residues. CDR3 coding DNA: TGTGCCAGCTTGGACGGGCCAAAAGGAGGCTACACCTTC. Translation: CASLDGPKGGYTF.

This clonotype was detected a few times. The rearrangement links TRBV10-1 to TRBJ2-3; possibly TRBD2 for D (6 bases). V was cut by 2 bases and J by 7 bases, with 13 bases left in between. The CDR3 is made up of 14 amino acids. CDR1 and CDR2 (germline): WNHNN, SYGVQD (reference sequence). CDR3 sequence (DNA): TGCGCCAGCAGTGAGGCTAGCGCCTTAAATACGCAGTATTTT. Amino acid sequence: CASSEASALNTQYF.

The V gene is TRBV10-3, the J gene TRBJ2-3; no reliable D call. The CDR3 has 14 amino acids. Deletions cut 3 bases from V and 1 base from J, with 8 bases between. The germline V gene has CDR1 ENHRY and CDR2 SYGVKD. This chain's CDR3 is CAISEPGRTDTQYF. The CDR3 coding sequence is TGTGCCATCAGTGAACCAGGTCGCACAGATACGCAGTATTTT.

The chain uses TRBV4-3 and TRBJ2-1; tentatively, D is TRBD2 (7 bases). Germline V CDR1 and CDR2: LGHNA, YSLEER. The CDR3 runs to 16 residues. V lost 0 bases to trimming and J lost 8 bases, with 17 bases between them. The CDR3 coding sequence is TGCGCCAGCAGCCAAGATTGGTGGGGGGGCCACGATGAGCAGTTCTTC. Protein: CASSQDWWGGHDEQFF.

The sample holds one count of this clonotype. The V call is TRBV24-1, the J call TRBJ2-7; possibly TRBD1 for D (5 bases). Deletions cut 3 bases from V and 6 bases from J, with 11 bases between. Germline CDR1 and CDR2: KGHDR and SFDVKD. CDR3 length: 13 residues. The CDR3 loop reads CATSDRRDREQYV. Written as DNA, the CDR3 is TGTGCCACCAGTGATCGCAGGGATCGCGAGCAGTACGTC.

This clonotype was counted many times. V gene TRBV6-5 combines with J gene TRBJ2-2, with D possibly being TRBD2 (7 bases). The V gene's germline CDR1 is MNHEY and CDR2 SVGAGI. The V end was cut by 0 bases, the J end by 6 bases, with 11 bases between. This CDR3 contains 15 residues. The CDR3 DNA sequence: TGTGCCAGCAGTTACTCGGGGGGGCAGGCCGGGGAGCTGTTTTTT. It specifies CASSYSGGQAGELFF.

There are many counts of this clonotype. V and J are TRBV5-1 and TRBJ2-3; 10 nucleotides line up with TRBD1. In germline, CDR1 is SGHRS, CDR2 YFSETQ. The CDR3 is 16 residues long. V trimming: 0 bases; J trimming: 4 bases; junction bases outside the gene matches: 5. The CDR3 DNA reads TGCGCCAGCAGCTTGGAAGGGACAGGGGAGGCAGATACGCAGTATTTT. This encodes CASSLEGTGEADTQYF. The full variable domain, with the rest looked up from reference TRBV5-1 and TRBJ2-3, is KAGVTQTPRYLIKTRGQQVTLSCSPISGHRSVSWYQQTPGQGLQFLFEYFSETQRNKGNFPGRFSGRQFSNSRSEMNVSTLELGDSALYLCASSLEGTGEADTQYFGPGTRLTVL.

The genes are TRBV7-9 and TRBJ2-1, with TRBD2 matching over 7 bases. The CDR3 runs 15 residues. The V gene's germline CDR1 is SEHNR and CDR2 FQNEAQ (reference sequence). The J segment lost 4 bases and the V segment lost 2 bases, leaving 5 bases of the junction unmatched. The CDR3 bases are TGTGCCAGCAGCTTATTGAGCGGGGCTTACAATGAGCAGTTCTTC. Residues: CASSLLSGAYNEQFF.

This chain uses TRBV12-3 or TRBV12-4 with TRBJ2-1, with D uncertain. V was trimmed by 6 bases and J by 7 bases, leaving 10 bases between them. This CDR3 comprises 12 residues. The CDR3 region is CASSTRRNEQFF. The CDR3 bases are TGTGCCAGCAGCACCCGGCGGAATGAGCAGTTCTTC.

This chain joins TRBV7-6 and TRBJ2-3; D perhaps matches TRBD2 (5 bases). The germline V and J ends were trimmed by 4 bases and 3 bases, with 8 bases remaining between them. The CDR3 has 13 residues. CDR1 is SGHVS and CDR2 is FNYEAQ in the germline V gene. CDR3 in amino acids: CASSSRATDTQYF. As DNA, the CDR3 is TGTGCCAGCAGCTCGAGGGCTACAGATACGCAGTATTTT.

This chain connects TRBV18 to TRBJ2-2; no definite D call. Trimming stripped 2 bases from V and 6 bases from J, with 7 bases between. There are 13 residues in the CDR3. Germline V gene sequence: CDR1 KGHSH, CDR2 LQKENI. The CDR3 coding sequence is TGTGCCAGCTCACCATTGACGGCCGGGGAGCTGTTTTTT. Translation gives CASSPLTAGELFF.

The table lists this clonotype with a few counts. This chain connects TRBV27 to TRBJ1-1; D perhaps matches TRBD1 (6 bases). The germline V gene has CDR1 MNHEY and CDR2 SMNVEV (reference sequence). Between the trimmed V and J ends, which lost 4 bases and 4 bases, there was a span of 16 bases. CDR3 size: 15 residues. The CDR3 DNA reads as TGTGCCAGCAGTTATCTACAGGGAGTGGGCACTGAAGCTTTCTTT. It codes for CASSYLQGVGTEAFF.

This clonotype showed up just a few times. The rearrangement joins TRBV4-3 to TRBJ2-5; D gene unclear. The CDR3 contains 17 residues. V was shortened by 1 base and J by 2 bases, with 17 bases between the two germline ends. CDR1 LGHNA and CDR2 YSLEER come from the germline V gene. The CDR3 region is CASSQGAHYGEQETQYF. DNA for the CDR3: TGCGCCAGCAGCCAAGGGGCTCATTATGGGGAACAAGAGACCCAGTACTTC.